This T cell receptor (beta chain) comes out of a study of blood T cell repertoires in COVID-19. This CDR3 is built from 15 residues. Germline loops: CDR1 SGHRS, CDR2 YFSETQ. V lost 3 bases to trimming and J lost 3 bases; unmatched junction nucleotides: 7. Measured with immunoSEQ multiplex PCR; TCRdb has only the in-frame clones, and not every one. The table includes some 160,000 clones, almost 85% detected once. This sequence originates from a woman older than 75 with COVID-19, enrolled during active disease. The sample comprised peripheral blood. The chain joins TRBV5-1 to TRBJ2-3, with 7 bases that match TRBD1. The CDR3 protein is CASSWKQGRTDTQYF. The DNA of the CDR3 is TGCGCCAGCAGCTGGAAACAGGGGCGTACAGATACGCAGTATTTT.